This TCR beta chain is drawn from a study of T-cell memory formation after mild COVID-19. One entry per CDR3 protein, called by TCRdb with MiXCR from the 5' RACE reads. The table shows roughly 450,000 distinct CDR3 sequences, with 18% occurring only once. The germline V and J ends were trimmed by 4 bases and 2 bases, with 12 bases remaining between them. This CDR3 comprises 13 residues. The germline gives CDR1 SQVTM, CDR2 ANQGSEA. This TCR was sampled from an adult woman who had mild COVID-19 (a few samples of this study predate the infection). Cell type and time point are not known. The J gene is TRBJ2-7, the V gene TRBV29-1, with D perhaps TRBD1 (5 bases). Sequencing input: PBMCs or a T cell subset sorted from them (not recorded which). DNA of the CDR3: TGCAGCGTTGTTAGGGGTTTCCCCTACGAGCAGTACTTC. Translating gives CSVVRGFPYEQYF.